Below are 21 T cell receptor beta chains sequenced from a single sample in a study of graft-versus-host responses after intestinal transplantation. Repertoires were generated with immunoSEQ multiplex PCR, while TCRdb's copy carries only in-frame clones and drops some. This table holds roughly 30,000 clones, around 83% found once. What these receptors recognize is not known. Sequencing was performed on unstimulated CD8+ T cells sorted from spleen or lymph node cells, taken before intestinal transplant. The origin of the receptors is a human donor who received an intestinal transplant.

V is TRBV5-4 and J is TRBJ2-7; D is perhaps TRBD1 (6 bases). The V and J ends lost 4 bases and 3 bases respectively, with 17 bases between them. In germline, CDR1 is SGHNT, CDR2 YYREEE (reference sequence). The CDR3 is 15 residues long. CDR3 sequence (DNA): TGTGCCAGCAGCACGGCAGGGGACGGACTCTACGAGCAGTACTTC. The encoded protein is CASSTAGDGLYEQYF.

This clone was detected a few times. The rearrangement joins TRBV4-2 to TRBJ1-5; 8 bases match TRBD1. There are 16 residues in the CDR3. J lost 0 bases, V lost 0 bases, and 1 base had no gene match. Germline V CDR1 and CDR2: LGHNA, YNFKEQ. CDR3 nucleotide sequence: TGTGCCAGCAGCCAAGAGACAGGGGCTAGCAATCAGCCCCAGCATTTT. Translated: CASSQETGASNQPQHF.

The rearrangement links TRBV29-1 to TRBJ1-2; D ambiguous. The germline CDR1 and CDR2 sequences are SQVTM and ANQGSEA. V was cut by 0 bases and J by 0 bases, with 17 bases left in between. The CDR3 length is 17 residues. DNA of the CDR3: TGCAGCGTTGAAGATCGTTACCATGTAGTAGCTAACTATGGCTACACCTTC. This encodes CSVEDRYHVVANYGYTF. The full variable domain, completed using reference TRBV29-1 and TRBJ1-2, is SAVISQKPSRDICQRGTSLTIQCQVDSQVTMMFWYRQQPGQSLTLIATANQGSEATYESGFVIDKFPISRPNLTFSTLTVSNMSPEDSSIYLCSVEDRYHVVANYGYTFGSGTRLTVV.

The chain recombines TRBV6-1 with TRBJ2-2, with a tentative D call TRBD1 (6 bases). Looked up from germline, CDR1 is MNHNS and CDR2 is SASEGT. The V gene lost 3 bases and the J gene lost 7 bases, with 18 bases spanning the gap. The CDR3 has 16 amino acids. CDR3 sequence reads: CASSEWGLIFIGELFF. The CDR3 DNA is TGTGCCAGCAGTGAGTGGGGGCTTATTTTCATCGGGGAGCTGTTTTTT.

CDR3 loop: CASSSGLAGEETQYF. CDR3 DNA: TGTGCCAGCAGCTCGGGACTAGCGGGAGAAGAGACCCAGTACTTC. The V call is TRBV7-3, the J call TRBJ2-5, with TRBD2 identical over 14 bases. Germline CDR1 reads SGHTA; CDR2 reads FQGTGA. Trimming removed 4 bases from V and 3 bases from J; junction bases left unmatched: 1. CDR3 length: 15 residues. The full variable domain, completed using reference TRBV7-3 and TRBJ2-5, is GAGVSQTPSNKVTEKGKYVELRCDPISGHTALYWYRQSLGQGPEFLIYFQGTGAADDSGLPNDRFFAVRPEGSVSTLKIQRTERGDSAVYLCASSSGLAGEETQYFGPGTRLLVL.

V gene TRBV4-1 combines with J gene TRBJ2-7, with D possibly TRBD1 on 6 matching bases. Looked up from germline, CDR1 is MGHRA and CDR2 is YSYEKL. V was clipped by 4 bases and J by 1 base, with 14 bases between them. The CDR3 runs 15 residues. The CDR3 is CASSPYGQGSYEQYF. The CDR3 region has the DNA TGCGCCAGCAGCCCCTATGGGCAGGGGTCCTACGAGCAGTACTTC.

The CDR3 DNA is TGCGCCAGCAGCTTGGGCGCCTCTGGAAACACCATATATTTT. Its translation: CASSLGASGNTIYF. V gene TRBV5-1 combines with J gene TRBJ1-3; D call uncertain. Germline CDR1 SGHRS, CDR2 YFSETQ. This CDR3 has 14 amino acids. Trimming took off 0 bases at V and 0 bases at J, with 4 bases between the two ends.

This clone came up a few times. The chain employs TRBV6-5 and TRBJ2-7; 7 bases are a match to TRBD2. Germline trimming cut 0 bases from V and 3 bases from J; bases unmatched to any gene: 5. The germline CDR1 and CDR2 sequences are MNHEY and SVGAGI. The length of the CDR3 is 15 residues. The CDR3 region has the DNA TGTGCCAGCAGTTACTCGGCGGGGGTGGTCTACGAGCAGTACTTC. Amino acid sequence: CASSYSAGVVYEQYF.

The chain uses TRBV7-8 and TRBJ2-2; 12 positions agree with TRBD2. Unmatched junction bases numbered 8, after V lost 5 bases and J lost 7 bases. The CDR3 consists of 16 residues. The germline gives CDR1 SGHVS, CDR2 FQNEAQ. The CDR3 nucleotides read TGTGCCAGCAGCGCACTAGCGGGGGGTCCGGACGGGGAGCTGTTTTTT. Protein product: CASSALAGGPDGELFF.

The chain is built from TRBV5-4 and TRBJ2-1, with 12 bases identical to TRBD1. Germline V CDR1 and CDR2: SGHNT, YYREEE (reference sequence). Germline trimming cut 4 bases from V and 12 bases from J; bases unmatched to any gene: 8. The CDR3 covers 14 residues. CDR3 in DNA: TGTGCCAGCAGCACCCGGGACAGGGGGCTCGTGCAGTTCTTC. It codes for CASSTRDRGLVQFF.

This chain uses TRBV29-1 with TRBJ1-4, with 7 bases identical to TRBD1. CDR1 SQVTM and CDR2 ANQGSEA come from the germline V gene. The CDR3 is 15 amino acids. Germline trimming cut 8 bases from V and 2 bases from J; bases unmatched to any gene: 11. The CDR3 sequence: CSHRDRKCTNEKLFF. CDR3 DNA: TGCAGCCACCGGGACAGAAAATGCACTAATGAAAAACTGTTTTTT.

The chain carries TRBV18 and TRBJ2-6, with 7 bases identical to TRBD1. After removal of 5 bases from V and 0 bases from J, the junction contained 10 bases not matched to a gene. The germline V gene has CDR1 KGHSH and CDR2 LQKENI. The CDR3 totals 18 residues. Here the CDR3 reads CASSARGGADSGANVLTF. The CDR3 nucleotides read TGTGCCAGCTCAGCCAGAGGGGGCGCCGACTCTGGGGCCAACGTCCTGACTTTC.

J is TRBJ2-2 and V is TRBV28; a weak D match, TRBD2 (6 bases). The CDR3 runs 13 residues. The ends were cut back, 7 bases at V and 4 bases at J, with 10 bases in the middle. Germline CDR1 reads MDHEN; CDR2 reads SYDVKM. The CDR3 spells CASTWRGTGELFF. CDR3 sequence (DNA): TGTGCCAGCACCTGGAGGGGCACCGGGGAGCTGTTTTTT.

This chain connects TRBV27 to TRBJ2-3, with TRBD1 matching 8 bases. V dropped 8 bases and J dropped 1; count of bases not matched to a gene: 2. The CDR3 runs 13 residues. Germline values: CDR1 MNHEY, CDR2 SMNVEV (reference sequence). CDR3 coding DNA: TGTGCCAGCGCAGGGGGCGGCACAGATACGCAGTATTTT. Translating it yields CASAGGGTDTQYF.

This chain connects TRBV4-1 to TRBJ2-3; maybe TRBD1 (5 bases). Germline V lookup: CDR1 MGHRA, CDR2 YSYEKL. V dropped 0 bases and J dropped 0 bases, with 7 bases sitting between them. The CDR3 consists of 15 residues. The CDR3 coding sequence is TGCGCCAGCAGCCAAGAGGGGCGGAGCACAGATACGCAGTATTTT. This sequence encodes CASSQEGRSTDTQYF.

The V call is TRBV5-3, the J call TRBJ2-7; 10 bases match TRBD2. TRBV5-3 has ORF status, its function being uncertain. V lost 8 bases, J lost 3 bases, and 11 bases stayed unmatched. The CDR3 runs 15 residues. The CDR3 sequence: CASSEPGLAVYEQYF. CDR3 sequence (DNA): TGTGCCAGCAGTGAACCTGGACTAGCGGTCTACGAGCAGTACTTC.

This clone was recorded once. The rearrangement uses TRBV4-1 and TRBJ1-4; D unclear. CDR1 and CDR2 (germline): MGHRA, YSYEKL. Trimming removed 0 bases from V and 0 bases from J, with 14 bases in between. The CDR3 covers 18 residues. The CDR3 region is CASSQEHPRPATNEKLFF. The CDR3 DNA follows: TGCGCCAGCAGCCAAGAACATCCCAGGCCCGCAACTAATGAAAAACTGTTTTTT.

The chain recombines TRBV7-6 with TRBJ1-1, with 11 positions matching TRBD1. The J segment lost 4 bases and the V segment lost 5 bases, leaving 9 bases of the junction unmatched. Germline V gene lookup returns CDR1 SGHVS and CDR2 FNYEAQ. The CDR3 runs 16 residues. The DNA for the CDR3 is TGTGCCAGCAGCCCAGGTTTAGGGACAGGGGGCACTGAAGCTTTCTTT. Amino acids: CASSPGLGTGGTEAFF.

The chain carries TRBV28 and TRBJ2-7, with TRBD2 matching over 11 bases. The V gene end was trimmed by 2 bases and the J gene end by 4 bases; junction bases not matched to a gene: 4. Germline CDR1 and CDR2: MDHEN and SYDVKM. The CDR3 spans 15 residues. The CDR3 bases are TGTGCCAGCAGTTTAATACTAGCGGGAGCTTACGAGCAGTACTTC. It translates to CASSLILAGAYEQYF.

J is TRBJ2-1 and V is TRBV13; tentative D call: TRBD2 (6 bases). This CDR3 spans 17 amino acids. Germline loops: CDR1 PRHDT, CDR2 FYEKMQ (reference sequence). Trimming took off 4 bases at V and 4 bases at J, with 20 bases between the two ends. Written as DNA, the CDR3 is TGTGCCAGCAGCTCCACGGGACTCCCCAAAGATTACAATGAGCAGTTCTTC. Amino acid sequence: CASSSTGLPKDYNEQFF.

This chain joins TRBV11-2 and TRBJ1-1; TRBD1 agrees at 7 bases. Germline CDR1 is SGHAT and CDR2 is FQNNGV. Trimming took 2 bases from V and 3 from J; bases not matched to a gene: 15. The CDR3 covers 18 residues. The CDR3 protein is CASSLWTGPRGAHTEAFF. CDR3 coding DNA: TGTGCCAGCAGCTTATGGACAGGCCCCCGGGGAGCGCACACTGAAGCTTTCTTT.